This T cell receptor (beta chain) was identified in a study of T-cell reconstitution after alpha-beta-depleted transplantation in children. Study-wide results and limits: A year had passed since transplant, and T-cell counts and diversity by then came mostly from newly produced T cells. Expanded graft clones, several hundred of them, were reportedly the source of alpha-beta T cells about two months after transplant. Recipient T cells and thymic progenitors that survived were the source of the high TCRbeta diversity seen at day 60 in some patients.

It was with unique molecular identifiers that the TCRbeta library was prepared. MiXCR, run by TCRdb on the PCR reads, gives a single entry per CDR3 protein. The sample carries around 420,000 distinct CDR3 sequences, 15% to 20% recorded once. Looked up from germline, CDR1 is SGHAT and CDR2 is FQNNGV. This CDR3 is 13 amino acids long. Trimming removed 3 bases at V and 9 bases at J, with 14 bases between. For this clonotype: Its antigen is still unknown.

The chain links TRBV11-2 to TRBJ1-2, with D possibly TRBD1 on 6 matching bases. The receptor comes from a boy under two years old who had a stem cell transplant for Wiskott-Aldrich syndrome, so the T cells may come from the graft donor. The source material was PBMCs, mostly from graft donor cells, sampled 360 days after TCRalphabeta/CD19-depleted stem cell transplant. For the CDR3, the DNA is TGTGCCAGCAGCTTTCCACTGACAGGCCGCTACACCTTC. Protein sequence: CASSFPLTGRYTF.